The TCR beta chain under discussion was sequenced for a study of blood T cell repertoires in COVID-19. Turning to the study itself: Italy, Spain and the United States were the sources of the convalescent and acute COVID-19 samples. Sample material is recorded as cDNA or gDNA derived from T cells, B-cell-depleted T cells, or PBMCs.

The ends were cut back, 0 bases at V and 3 bases at J, with 13 bases in the middle. The CDR3 runs to 15 residues. As processed by the authors: Estimated nucleated cell counts came from reference gene primer amplification. Profiling relied on immunoSEQ multiplex PCR, and the TCRdb table lists in-frame clones only, not all of them. V, J and clone size derive from that table, while D and trimming were established from the DNA sequence. This sample yields about 42,000 clones, of which about 85% are seen a single time; 12% belongs to the top ten. The sample consisted of peripheral blood. The chain uses TRBV5-3 and TRBJ2-7; D is uncertain. TRBV5-3 is recorded as an ORF, its role being uncertain. This clonotype was obtained from a human donor in a cohort sampled during active COVID-19. CDR3 region: CARSLGVWQSYEQYF. CDR3 bases: TGTGCCAGAAGCTTGGGTGTATGGCAAAGCTACGAGCAGTACTTC.